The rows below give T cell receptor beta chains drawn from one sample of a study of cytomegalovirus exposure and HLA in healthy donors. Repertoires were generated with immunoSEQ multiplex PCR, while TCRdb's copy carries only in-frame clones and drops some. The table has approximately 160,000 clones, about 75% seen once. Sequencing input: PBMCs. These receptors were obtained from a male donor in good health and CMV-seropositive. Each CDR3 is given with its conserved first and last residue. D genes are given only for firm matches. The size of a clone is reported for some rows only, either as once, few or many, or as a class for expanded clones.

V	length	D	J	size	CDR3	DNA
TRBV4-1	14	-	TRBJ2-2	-	CASSPRQSTGELFF	TGCGCCAGCAGCCCTCGACAGTCCACCGGGGAGCTGTTTTTT
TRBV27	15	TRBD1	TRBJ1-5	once	CASTPRGRGHQPQHF	TGTGCCAGCACCCCGAGGGGCAGGGGGCATCAGCCCCAGCATTTT
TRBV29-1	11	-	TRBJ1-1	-	CSVELQVEAFF	TGCAGCGTTGAATTGCAGGTTGAAGCTTTCTTT
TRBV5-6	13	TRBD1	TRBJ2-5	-	CASTQTGAKTQYF	TGTGCCAGCACCCAAACAGGGGCAAAGACCCAGTACTTC
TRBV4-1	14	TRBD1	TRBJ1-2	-	CASSQTGVTFGYTF	TGCGCCAGCAGCCAAACAGGGGTAACTTTCGGCTACACCTTC
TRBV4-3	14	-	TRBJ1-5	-	CASSLRGTDQPQHF	TGCGCCAGCAGCCTGCGGGGGACTGATCAGCCCCAGCATTTT
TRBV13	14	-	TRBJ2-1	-	CASPRGSSYNEQFF	TGTGCCAGCCCTCGGGGGAGCTCCTACAATGAGCAGTTCTTC
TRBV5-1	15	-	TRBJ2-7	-	CASSIIPTSAYEQYF	TGCGCCAGCAGCATCATACCGACATCGGCCTACGAGCAGTACTTC
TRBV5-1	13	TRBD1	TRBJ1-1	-	CASSAGGAPEAFF	TGCGCCAGCAGTGCAGGGGGCGCGCCTGAAGCTTTCTTT
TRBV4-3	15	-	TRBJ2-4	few	CASSWGEGVGDIQYF	TGCGCCAGCAGCTGGGGAGAGGGAGTCGGAGACATTCAGTACTTC
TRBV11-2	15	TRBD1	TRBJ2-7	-	CASSLEGGQGYEQYF	TGTGCCAGCAGCTTAGAGGGGGGACAGGGCTACGAGCAGTACTTC
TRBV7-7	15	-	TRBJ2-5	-	CASSLVGGYQETQYF	TGTGCTAGCAGCTTAGTTGGAGGATACCAAGAGACCCAGTACTTC
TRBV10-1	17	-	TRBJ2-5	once	CASSEAGAGKDGETQYF	TGCGCCAGCAGTGAGGCCGGGGCGGGGAAGGACGGAGAGACCCAGTACTTC
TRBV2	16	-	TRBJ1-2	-	CASRPDFQTAHYGYTF	TGTGCCAGCAGACCCGATTTCCAGACAGCACACTATGGCTACACCTTC
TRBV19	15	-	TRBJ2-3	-	CASSIGSGPQYTQYF	TGTGCCAGTAGTATAGGGAGCGGACCACAATATACGCAGTATTTT
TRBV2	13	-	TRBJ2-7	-	CASRGVSSYEQYF	TGTGCCAGCAGAGGGGTAAGCTCCTACGAGCAGTACTTC
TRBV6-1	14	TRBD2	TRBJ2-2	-	CASRWGGYTGELFF	TGTGCCAGCAGATGGGGGGGGTACACCGGGGAGCTGTTTTTT
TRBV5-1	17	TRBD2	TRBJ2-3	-	CASSLDLAGGYTDTQYF	TGCGCCAGCAGCTTGGATCTAGCGGGGGGCTACACAGATACGCAGTATTTT
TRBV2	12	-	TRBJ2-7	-	CASSVGKGEQYF	TGTGCCAGCAGTGTAGGGAAGGGGGAGCAGTACTTC
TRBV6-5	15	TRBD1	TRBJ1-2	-	CASSPGGQGAYGYTF	TGTGCCAGCAGTCCGGGTGGACAGGGGGCGTATGGCTACACCTTC
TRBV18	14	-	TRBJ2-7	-	CASSPGGGFYEQYF	TGTGCCAGCTCACCAGGGGGCGGATTCTACGAGCAGTACTTC
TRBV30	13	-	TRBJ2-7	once	CAWSAAFKGEQYF	TGTGCCTGGAGTGCCGCGTTCAAGGGGGAGCAGTACTTC
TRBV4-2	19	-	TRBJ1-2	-	CASSRESGGWGGGNYGYTF	TGTGCCAGCAGCCGCGAAAGCGGGGGCTGGGGCGGGGGGAACTATGGCTACACCTTC